The sequence of this T cell receptor beta chain was determined in a study of T cell responses to AZD1222 COVID-19 vaccine. Profiled with immunoSEQ multiplex PCR; TCRdb holds only in-frame clones, not every one. Here the sample spans around 200,000 clones, 90% to 95% being singletons. Trimming removed 6 bases at V and 7 bases at J, with 12 bases between. Germline-derived CDR1 and CDR2 are SQVTM and ANQGSEA. This CDR3 has 11 residues. General study findings and limits: Reportedly, close to half of spike-specific TCRs are directed against unmutated variant regions. CD4 TCRs linked to vaccination spanned spike, dominating at 160-218 and 743-854. The study identified only six AZD1222 recipients as seropositive at baseline. Most donors were white British, females outnumbered males, and clonal diversity was possibly underestimated.

A note on this clone: What it recognizes is unknown.

The TCR was taken from an adult who received the AZD1222 COVID-19 vaccine. The chain is built from TRBV29-1 and TRBJ1-2; tentatively, D is TRBD1 (5 bases). The source material was peripheral blood, sampled 28 days after the second AZD1222 dose. The CDR3 sequence: CSVWQGLGYTF. As DNA, the CDR3 is TGCAGCGTCTGGCAGGGACTTGGCTACACCTTC.